The rows below give T cell receptor beta chains drawn from one sample of a study of blood T cell repertoires in COVID-19. Method: immunoSEQ multiplex PCR; TCRdb's copy keeps in-frame clones and lacks some. Of fewer than 200,000 clones detected, around 84% appear once; the ten largest clones hold less than 10%. The sequenced material came from peripheral blood. The receptor set was obtained from an older woman with COVID-19, enrolled during active disease. Each CDR3 is given without its conserved first and last residue. A D gene is named only where the DNA matches it firmly.

D gene	V gene	J gene	CDR3 protein
-	TRBV6-6	TRBJ1-1	ASSPVTEAF
-	TRBV19	TRBJ1-5	ASTAGLSNQPQH
-	TRBV5-1	TRBJ2-2	ASSSQGKNTGELF
-	TRBV5-6	TRBJ2-2	ASTVGGANTGELF
TRBD1	TRBV6-5	TRBJ1-5	ASNGRDRVYQPQH
-	TRBV5-1	TRBJ2-5	ASSLKAQETQY
-	TRBV3-1/TRBV3-2	TRBJ1-1	ASSHTRGNTEAF
-	TRBV30	TRBJ1-1	AWSAWGDTEAF
-	TRBV7-9	TRBJ2-3	ASSLATGSTDTQY
TRBD1	TRBV20-1	TRBJ1-2	SASRDSYGYT
-	TRBV7-9	TRBJ1-6	ASSLNEAFLGLH
-	TRBV6-5	TRBJ2-5	ASSKRAGETQY
TRBD1	TRBV7-6	TRBJ1-1	ASSSGQRTEAF
TRBD1	TRBV27	TRBJ1-4	ASRGRGAINEKLF
TRBD1	TRBV7-8	TRBJ2-7	ASRRGTGGYEQY
TRBD1	TRBV11-3	TRBJ2-1	ASSRGTGMNEQF
TRBD1	TRBV7-9	TRBJ1-2	ASSLGPGQGASGYT
-	TRBV19	TRBJ1-5	ASSITGGIDQPQH
-	TRBV30	TRBJ1-1	AWRALGNTEAF
-	TRBV19	TRBJ2-4	ASRGGLAKNIQY